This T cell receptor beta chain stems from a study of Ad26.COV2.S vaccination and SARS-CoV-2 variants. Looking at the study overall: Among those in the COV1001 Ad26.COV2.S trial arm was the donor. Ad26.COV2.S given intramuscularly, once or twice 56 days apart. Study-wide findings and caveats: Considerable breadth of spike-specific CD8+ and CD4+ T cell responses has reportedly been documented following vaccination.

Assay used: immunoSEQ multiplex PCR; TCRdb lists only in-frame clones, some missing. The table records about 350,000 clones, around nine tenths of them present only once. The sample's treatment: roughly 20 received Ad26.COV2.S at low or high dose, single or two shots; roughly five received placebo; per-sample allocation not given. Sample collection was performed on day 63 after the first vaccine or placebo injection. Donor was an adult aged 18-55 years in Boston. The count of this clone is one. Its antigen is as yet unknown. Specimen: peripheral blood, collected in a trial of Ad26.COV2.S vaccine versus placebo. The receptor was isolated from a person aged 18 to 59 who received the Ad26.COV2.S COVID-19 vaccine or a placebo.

CDR3 sequence: CASSHKGEGVNEQFF. For the CDR3, the DNA is TGTGCCAGCAGTCATAAGGGGGAGGGGGTCAATGAGCAGTTCTTC. This rearrangement joins TRBV6-5 to TRBJ2-1; maybe TRBD2 (7 bases). The V gene lost 5 bases and the J gene lost 6 bases, with 17 bases spanning the gap. This CDR3 has 15 amino acids. Germline V gives CDR1 MNHEY, CDR2 SVGAGI.